These 27 T cell receptor beta chains originate from one sample sequenced in a study of blood T cell repertoires in COVID-19. Assay used: immunoSEQ multiplex PCR; TCRdb lists only in-frame clones, some missing. The table lists approximately 290,000 clones, more than 85% of them singletons. The sequenced sample was peripheral blood. All receptors derive from a woman in her thirties with COVID-19, enrolled during active disease.

This rearrangement joins TRBV10-3 to TRBJ1-5, with TRBD1 identical over 8 bases. V lost 8 bases and J lost 5; bases outside the gene matches: 8. The length of the CDR3 is 14 residues. Germline-derived CDR1 and CDR2 are ENHRY and SYGVKD. CDR3 sequence reads: CAIGPGGHDQPQHF. The CDR3 coding sequence is TGTGCCATCGGACCAGGGGGCCATGATCAGCCCCAGCATTTT.

The chain is built from TRBV2 and TRBJ2-2, with 8 bases identical to TRBD1. The CDR3 runs 17 residues. The germline gives CDR1 SNHLY, CDR2 FYNNEI. J was trimmed by 1 base and V by 6 bases; bases with no gene match: 10. The CDR3 is CASSPWATGGNTGELFF. The CDR3 DNA sequence: TGTGCCAGCAGCCCCTGGGCAACAGGGGGGAACACCGGGGAGCTGTTTTTT.

The gene calls are TRBV18 and TRBJ2-2; a possible D gene is TRBD1 (6 bases). There are 14 residues in the CDR3. Germline CDR1 and CDR2: KGHSH and LQKENI. V lost 3 bases and J 4 bases, leaving 9 bases between the germline ends. This chain's CDR3 is CASSPLGATGELFF. In DNA form, the CDR3 reads TGTGCCAGCTCACCGCTGGGGGCCACCGGGGAGCTGTTTTTT.

CDR3 protein: CASSSATGTYEQYF. The CDR3, as DNA: TGCGCCAGCAGCTCGGCTACAGGGACCTACGAGCAGTACTTC. This chain links TRBV5-1 with TRBJ2-7; possible D gene TRBD1, 6 bases. Germline CDR1 is SGHRS and CDR2 is YFSETQ. The length of the CDR3 is 14 residues. V lost 3 bases to trimming and J lost 2 bases, with 12 bases between them.

The chain combines TRBV20-1 with TRBJ2-5, with 7 bases fitting TRBD1. The germline CDR1 and CDR2 sequences are DFQATT and SNEGSKA (reference sequence). V shed 7 bases, J shed 1 base, and the junction held 0 bases outside the gene matches. This CDR3 is built from 11 residues. For the CDR3, the DNA is TGCAGTGGGGACAGCCAAGAGACCCAGTACTTC. This sequence encodes CSGDSQETQYF.

The CDR3 protein is CASSLQGWVYGYTF. CDR3 nucleotide sequence: TGTGCCAGCAGTTTACAGGGGTGGGTGTATGGCTACACCTTC. This chain uses TRBV28 with TRBJ1-2; tentatively, D is TRBD1 (6 bases). Trimming pared 2 bases from V and 5 bases from J, leaving 12 bases between. CDR3 length equals 14 residues. Germline CDR1 is MDHEN and CDR2 is SYDVKM.

Of note for this clone: The same CDR3 can be traced to other DNA sequences in this sample. The chain combines TRBV19 with TRBJ2-7, with 12 bases fitting TRBD1. J lost 6 bases, V lost 3 bases, and 3 bases had no gene match. Per germline, CDR1 LNHDA and CDR2 SQIVND (reference sequence). This CDR3 is built from 14 residues. The CDR3 coding sequence is TGTGCCAGTAGTATTGGGACAGGGGGCCTCGAGCAGTACTTC. It yields the protein CASSIGTGGLEQYF.

CDR3 DNA: TGTGCCTGGAGTGTAGACAGGGGGAGGACTGAAGCTTTCTTT. Its translation is CAWSVDRGRTEAFF. The chain uses TRBV30 and TRBJ1-1, with TRBD1 identical over 9 bases. CDR1 and CDR2 (germline): GTSNPN, SVGIG (reference sequence). V lost 0 bases and J lost 5; bases outside the gene matches: 4. The length of the CDR3 is 14 residues.

This clone is a singleton in its sample. The chain is built from TRBV9 and TRBJ2-7; TRBD1 aligns across 7 bases. Unmatched junction bases numbered 6, after V lost 0 bases and J lost 3 bases. The CDR3 is 15 residues long. The germline gives CDR1 SGDLS, CDR2 YYNGEE. This CDR3 is CASSVGSDRLYEQYF. The CDR3 nucleotides are TGTGCCAGCAGCGTAGGATCGGACAGGCTCTACGAGCAGTACTTC.

The chain is built from TRBV10-3 and TRBJ2-1; possible D gene TRBD1, 6 bases. V gave up 4 bases and J gave up 2 bases, with 18 bases separating them. There are 17 residues in the CDR3. Germline lookup yields CDR1 ENHRY and CDR2 SYGVKD. CDR3 region: CAISGVHRELAYNEQFF. The CDR3 DNA reads as TGTGCCATCAGTGGGGTTCACAGGGAACTAGCCTACAATGAGCAGTTCTTC.

The chain has TRBV7-9 and TRBJ2-5; tentative D call: TRBD2 (7 bases). Between the trimmed V and J ends, which lost 8 bases and 0 bases, there was a span of 10 bases. Germline V gene sequence: CDR1 SEHNR, CDR2 FQNEAQ (reference sequence). The CDR3 spans 13 residues. CDR3 sequence reads: CASGGADQETQYF. The DNA for the CDR3 is TGTGCCAGCGGGGGGGCAGACCAAGAGACCCAGTACTTC.

The chain carries TRBV6-6 and TRBJ2-2, with 8 bases that match TRBD1. This CDR3 spans 15 amino acids. V shed 6 bases, J shed 1 base, and the junction held 4 bases outside the gene matches. Germline V gene data show CDR1 as MNHNY and CDR2 as SVGAGI (reference sequence). The CDR3 is CASSPGQVNTGELFF. For the CDR3, the DNA is TGTGCCAGCAGCCCGGGACAGGTGAACACCGGGGAGCTGTTTTTT.

This chain links TRBV30 with TRBJ2-2; tentatively, D is TRBD2 (6 bases). Germline CDR1 and CDR2: GTSNPN and SVGIG (reference sequence). V was cut by 0 bases and J by 7 bases, with 12 bases left in between. CDR3 length: 14 amino acids. CDR3 loop: CAWSVTRIGGELFF. CDR3 DNA sequence: TGTGCCTGGAGTGTGACTAGAATCGGCGGGGAGCTGTTTTTT.

The chain is built from TRBV9 and TRBJ1-6, with 8 bases identical to TRBD1. Trimming removed 0 bases from V and 10 bases from J; junction bases left unmatched: 6. The CDR3 length is 15 residues. Looked up from germline, CDR1 is SGDLS and CDR2 is YYNGEE. The CDR3 protein is CASSVVQGAGSPLHF. The CDR3, as DNA: TGTGCCAGCAGCGTAGTCCAGGGGGCAGGGTCACCCCTCCACTTT.

A few counts support this clone. V usage is TRBV6-5 and J usage is TRBJ1-2; 8 bases line up with TRBD1. V lost 4 bases, J lost 4 bases, and 8 bases stayed unmatched. The CDR3 consists of 15 residues. The germline CDR1 and CDR2 sequences are MNHEY and SVGAGI. This CDR3 reads CASSFRGQGGYGYTF. In DNA form, the CDR3 reads TGTGCCAGCAGTTTCAGGGGGCAGGGGGGCTATGGCTACACCTTC.

V usage is TRBV29-1 and J usage is TRBJ2-7; weak D call: TRBD1 (6 bases). From germline, CDR1 is SQVTM and CDR2 ANQGSEA. CDR3 length: 13 residues. Deletions cut 7 bases from V and 1 base from J, with 14 bases between. The CDR3 spells CSATGIGSYEQYF. DNA for the CDR3: TGCAGCGCAACAGGGATCGGATCCTACGAGCAGTACTTC.

V usage is TRBV6-5 and J usage is TRBJ2-5; TRBD2 matches 13 bases. Germline assignment: CDR1 MNHEY and CDR2 SVGAGI. This CDR3 has 14 residues. Germline trimming cut 8 bases from V and 5 bases from J; bases unmatched to any gene: 5. Here the CDR3 DNA reads TGTGCCAGCCGCCCGACTAGCGGGAGGGAGACCCAGTACTTC. Translating it yields CASRPTSGRETQYF.

This clone was observed a single time. V and J are TRBV12-3 or TRBV12-4 and TRBJ1-2; D gene uncertain. The V gene lost 5 bases and the J gene lost 0 bases, with 4 bases spanning the gap. The CDR3 is 12 amino acids. This CDR3 is CASSITNYGYTF. CDR3 sequence (DNA): TGTGCCAGCAGTATTACTAACTATGGCTACACCTTC.

This clone was found a few times. This sequence joins TRBV18 and TRBJ2-1; possibly TRBD1 for D (6 bases). Germline values: CDR1 KGHSH, CDR2 LQKENI. The CDR3 length is 16 residues. V lost 2 bases and J lost 4, with 15 bases in between. The CDR3 here is CASSPRVTGIYNEQFF. DNA for the CDR3: TGTGCCAGCTCACCAAGAGTGACAGGCATTTACAATGAGCAGTTCTTC.

This chain uses TRBV28 with TRBJ1-4; the D gene is possibly TRBD1 (5 bases). This CDR3 is 14 amino acids long. Per the germline V gene, CDR1 is MDHEN and CDR2 is SYDVKM. V lost 6 bases and J 8 bases, leaving 16 bases between the germline ends. CDR3 protein: CASSSAGGGEKLFF. In DNA, the CDR3 is TGTGCCAGCAGCTCCGCCGGGGGGGGAGAAAAACTGTTTTTT.

J is TRBJ2-1 and V is TRBV7-7; D gene uncertain. Germline V gene data show CDR1 as SSHAT and CDR2 as FNYEAQ (reference sequence). With 4 bases removed from V and 6 bases from J, the gap between germline ends came to 10 bases. CDR3 length: 13 amino acids. The CDR3 sequence is CASSSYSGNEQFF. CDR3 bases: TGTGCCAGCAGCTCTTACTCGGGCAATGAGCAGTTCTTC.

The V call is TRBV19, the J call TRBJ2-2; 7 bases match TRBD2. Germline CDR1 is LNHDA and CDR2 is SQIVND (reference sequence). The junction had 9 bases not matched to a gene; V was cut back by 1 base and J by 4 bases. The CDR3 extends over 17 amino acids. CDR3 sequence: CASSIVGRVYSTGELFF. Written as DNA, the CDR3 is TGTGCCAGTAGTATAGTAGGGAGGGTTTATAGCACCGGGGAGCTGTTTTTT.

The genes are TRBV6-1 and TRBJ2-2; 7 positions agree with TRBD1. CDR1 and CDR2 from the germline V gene are MNHNS and SASEGT. J lost 4 bases, V lost 5 bases, and 7 bases had no gene match. The CDR3 is 15 residues long. The CDR3 region is CASSLTGDGTGELFF. CDR3 DNA sequence: TGTGCCAGCAGTTTAACAGGGGACGGCACCGGGGAGCTGTTTTTT.

The genes are TRBV2 and TRBJ2-7, with a possible D match to TRBD2 (6 bases). The CDR3 is 15 residues long. Germline CDR1 reads SNHLY; CDR2 reads FYNNEI. Trimming shortened V by 8 bases and J by 0 bases, and 17 bases separated the two germline ends. The CDR3 is CASGTGLLSSYEQYF. The CDR3 DNA follows: TGTGCCAGCGGCACGGGACTTTTAAGCTCCTACGAGCAGTACTTC.

V is TRBV15 and J is TRBJ1-6; D gene unclear. The CDR3 sequence is 20 residues long. With 0 bases removed from V and 0 bases from J, the gap between germline ends came to 18 bases. CDR1 is LNHNV, CDR2 YYDKDF, per germline (reference sequence). The CDR3 is CATSRDLRKLYSSYNSPLHF. As DNA, the CDR3 is TGTGCCACCAGCAGAGATCTAAGGAAACTTTACAGCTCCTATAATTCACCCCTCCACTTT.

The J gene is TRBJ1-2, the V gene TRBV3-1 (or the pseudogene TRBV3-2), with TRBD1 identical over 9 bases. The CDR3 runs to 14 residues. CDR1 is LGHDT, CDR2 YNNKEL, per germline (reference sequence). J lost 5 bases, V lost 6 bases, and 7 bases had no gene match. CDR3 residues: CASRRLGQGYGYTF. The CDR3, as DNA: TGTGCCAGCAGACGCCTGGGACAGGGATATGGCTACACCTTC.

This chain connects TRBV19 to TRBJ2-1; 7 positions agree with TRBD2. The CDR3 spans 15 residues. J was trimmed by 2 bases and V by 5 bases; bases with no gene match: 6. Germline CDR1 and CDR2: LNHDA and SQIVND (reference sequence). CDR3 bases: TGTGCCAGTAGTCTGGTAGCGGGTCCCTACAATGAGCAGTTCTTC. The encoded protein is CASSLVAGPYNEQFF.